The text below deals with one T cell receptor (beta chain). Its antigen specificity is not known. Base-call qualities are not available, and no considerably larger clone is one nucleotide away. Enrolling through a virtual design, the prospective study's participants ranged in age from roughly 18 to 89 years and lived across 24 United States geographic areas. In the prospective study, cohorts were assigned on the basis of participant-reported clinical history obtained from a screening survey and a study questionnaire. Recovered participants in ImmuneRACE Cohort 3 were defined as having two consecutive negative NP/OP PCR tests, clearance from a healthcare professional, or resolution of symptoms. In the prospective study, whole blood, serum and a nasopharyngeal or oropharyngeal swab were collected from each participant by mobile phlebotomists. Over a 2-month period, participants in the prospective study had the option of providing additional blood draws and questionnaires. Before DNA extraction, prospective study blood samples were shipped either frozen or at room temperature.

This record comes from a study of blood T cell repertoires in COVID-19 (dated by TCRdb to the early 2020s). Turning to the overall study: The collaborator samples originated in the United States, Italy and Spain and spanned the acute and convalescent phases of COVID-19. Subjects who had been exposed to COVID-19, were actively infected with it, or had recovered from it provided the deeply sampled blood TCRbeta repertoires that made up the dataset. The repertoires were made available in a free public database intended to serve as a resource for research on the immune response to SARS-CoV-2. HLA class I and class II types, where available, came from metadata supplied by the sample provider rather than from assay-based typing. The samples were drawn from two sources: the first 160 participants of the ongoing ImmuneRACE study, and 1,000 to 1,500 subjects contributed by 6 global collaborators. Sample metadata almost always included a de-identified subject ID, COVID-19 status, age in years and sex. The material from the prospective study consisted of cDNA or gDNA derived from T cells, B-cell-depleted T cells, or PBMCs.

The study at large found these results: The quantity of clinical and demographic metadata differed by source and by participant and was supplied without curation.

The immunoSEQ Assay, a bias-controlled multiplex PCR, was used to amplify TCRbeta CDR3 regions from genomic DNA. In the source study's methods: The number of nucleated cells in each sample was estimated from the amplification of reference gene primers within the assay. To quantify the absolute abundance of each unique TCRbeta CDR3 rearrangement, sequence reads were collapsed and filtered. Productive Simpson clonality was computed per sample as the square root of Simpson's diversity index over productive rearrangements. TCRdb took over this immuneACCESS table, retaining in-frame rearrangements with V and J assigned. Such tables are incomplete; in checked studies, under half of the missing clones stem from an unresolved V gene, and the remainder is unexplained. V and J calls plus clone size are reproduced from that table; the DNA served to infer D and trimming. For this sample there are a few hundred thousand clones; roughly 88% appear just once. The biggest ten clones account for around 1% of the sample.

Trimmed from V: 3 bases; trimmed from J: 7 bases; junction bases lacking a gene match: 8. Including cysteine and phenylalanine, the CDR3 has 15 amino acids. Only the CDR3 region is kept as DNA, spanning 45 bases read in frame from base 1. Reading the germline V gene gives CDR1 SGHAT and CDR2 FQNNGV. The V and J segments used are TRBV11-2 and TRBJ1-4; a stretch of 7 junction bases matches TRBD1. The clonotype originates from a woman in her thirties who had recovered from COVID-19. The material sequenced was PBMCs or T cells enriched from blood (not recorded which). CDR3 protein: CASSFSDRIGEKLFF. The bases are TGTGCCAGCAGCTTTTCGGACAGGATCGGTGAAAAACTGTTTTTT.